These 2 T cell receptor beta chains share one sample of origin, sequenced in a study of shared clonotypes between healthy human individuals. The naive CD8 population came from CD45RO-negative cells selected for CCR7, without terminally differentiated effector memory CD45RA+ cells. Sequencing used immunoSEQ multiplex PCR; TCRdb keeps in-frame clones, though not all of them. This table has 550,000 to 750,000 clones, around 95% appearing once. The sample taken for sequencing was naive CD8+ T cells sorted from blood. These TCRs come from a woman aged 25 to 39 in good health.

The CDR3 DNA follows: TGCGCCAGCAGTGAGTCGGTCTCCGGCAATGAGCAGTTCTTC. Its protein product is CASSESVSGNEQFF. The chain employs TRBV10-1 and TRBJ2-1; D is unclear. Trimming stripped 0 bases from V and 6 bases from J, with 9 bases between. There are 14 residues in the CDR3. Germline V CDR1 and CDR2: WNHNN, SYGVQD (reference sequence).

This chain uses TRBV30 with TRBJ2-3; 13 bases agree with TRBD2. V lost 2 bases, J lost 4 bases, and 3 bases stayed unmatched. The V gene's germline CDR1 is GTSNPN and CDR2 SVGIG (reference sequence). This CDR3 is built from 15 residues. CDR3: CAWSPGLAGADTQYF. Written as DNA, the CDR3 is TGTGCCTGGAGTCCCGGACTAGCGGGAGCAGATACGCAGTATTTT.